This TCR beta chain was profiled in a study of identical twins. TCRdb re-analysed the 5' RACE reads in MiXCR, keeping a single row per CDR3 protein. Of 500,000 to 550,000 distinct CDR3 sequences detected, more than 20% appear once; the ten largest clones hold approximately 0.5%. The CDR3 sequence is 15 residues long. The data were also submitted as part of a second study, on yellow fever vaccine responses in identical twins.

The sequence was obtained from a young woman in good health. V usage is TRBV12-2 and J usage is TRBJ2-3; TRBD1, the table's D call, was not compared with the DNA. TRBV12-2 is a pseudogene locus. The specimen was CD4+ T cells sorted from blood. CDR3 loop: CASRLVFRETDTQYF. DNA for the CDR3: TGTGCAAGTCGCTTAGTTTTCCGGGAGACAGATACGCAGTATTTT.